This T cell receptor (beta chain) derives from a study of early stage breast cancer tumors (TCRdb year 2017). Study-wide context: Of the approximately 16 invasive breast tumors, approximately 11 were found to be estrogen receptor-positive, progesterone receptor-positive and HER2-negative. Most of the 12 ER+/PR+/HER2- tumors were invasive ductal carcinomas, while the other four were invasive lobular carcinomas. A read coverage of roughly 10-fold per sample was achieved on average. The samples as a whole yielded under 3,500,000 detected templates, corresponding to roughly 1 million unique clonotypes.

About this clone: Its antigen is unknown. No clone much larger than this one lies a single base away; base qualities are absent.

Here is what the overall study found, with its caveats: Sequencing bulk genomic DNA from unsorted cells could not capture chain pairing or functional markers like CD4, CD8 and FOXP3. Enriched TCRB sequences shared across patients were mostly commonly generated sequences, unlikely to play an important role in the tumor microenvironment. The small cohort size prevented analysis by tumor subtype. Compared with adjacent normal breast tissue, tumors had higher clonality and approximately 2.5-fold greater T cell density. Greater similarity was observed between blood and normal breast repertoires than between blood and tumor repertoires, and tumor was distinguished from normal in about 85% of the 16 patients when each tissue was compared with blood.

Each sample was amplified in two independent genomic DNA replicates, using approximately 0.5 ug for blood and about 1.6 ug for tumor or normal breast. Following the manufacturer's instructions, the ImmunoSeq Intro kit was used to carry out TCRB sequencing on genomic DNA. For absolute quantification, the roughly 30-cycle multiplex PCR included proprietary primers along with spike-in control sequences. Single-end 150-bp reads were used to sequence an 87-bp fragment covering the CDR3 and the flanking V and J genes. Each lane of an Illumina MiSeq using version 3.0 chemistry carried seven multiplexed samples, with two replicates per sample. Per the original workflow: Raw data were processed with the vendor's proprietary pipeline, and both replicates were merged into a single result per sample. A clonotype was defined as productive rearrangements that share the same V-gene family, CDR3 amino acid sequence and J-gene segment. Clonality was computed as 1 minus the normalized Shannon entropy (Pielou evenness) of TCRB abundances. T cell density was estimated as total templates divided by the number of input cells, with the number of input cells inferred from the DNA input amount. Recon with default parameters was used to estimate total repertoire diversity and clonality. Clonotypes with over 0.1% abundance in tumor and at least 32-fold higher abundance in tumor than in normal breast were defined as tumor-enriched. In its TCRdb copy, this immuneACCESS table keeps in-frame sequences only and misses some clones. Where compared with another copy, unresolved V genes explain less than half of these, and the others have no known cause. That table gives V, J and clone size, and the DNA gave D and trimming. The sample includes tens of thousands of clones, with approximately 90% observed a single time. The ten largest make up around 5% of the sample.

The germline V gene gives CDR1 as SNHLY and CDR2 as FYNNEI. The CDR3 starts with the cysteine, ends with the phenylalanine, and has 13 residues. Of the read, only the CDR3 DNA is kept; its 39 bases are in frame from base 1. V and J lose 7 bases and 6 bases, and a span of 16 bases separates them. The study profiled bulk TCR beta-chain repertoires in matched peripheral blood, tumor and adjacent normal breast tissue taken from some 17 patients with early-stage breast cancer. Before surgery, roughly 4.5-10 mL of whole blood was collected into EDTA tubes and then processed within 2 hours. Ficoll-Paque centrifugation in SepMate-50 tubes was used to isolate peripheral blood mononuclear cells. PBMCs were cryopreserved in roughly 90% FBS with approximately 10% DMSO in aliquots of roughly 1.8 to 4 million cells and stored in liquid nitrogen. The Qiagen AllPrep DNA/RNA Mini kit was used to extract genomic DNA.

This sequence uses TRBV2 and TRBJ2-7; a tentative D call is TRBD1 (6 bases match). The clonotype comes from a person aged 65 to 85 with breast cancer. Material for sequencing was blood. The CDR3 has the sequence CASIEGTGLEQYF. The bases are TGTGCCAGCATCGAGGGAACAGGGCTCGAGCAGTACTTC.